The 32 T cell receptor beta chains given below trace back to one sample, sequenced in a study of T cells in Graves' hyperthyroidism and ophthalmopathy. Amplification of TCR beta CDR3 regions used RNA as the template. HTBI primers were employed in a first-round RT-PCR of the TCR CDR3. MiXCR was run by TCRdb on the multiplex PCR reads, yielding one entry per CDR3 protein. The sample has roughly 260,000 distinct CDR3 sequences, roughly 15% seen once. The sequenced material came from blood. The receptor source for this set is a woman aged 40-49 years with Graves' hyperthyroidism that later progressed to Graves' ophthalmopathy.

Ten or more counts support this clonotype. The rearrangement uses TRBV11-2 and TRBJ1-4; TRBD1 matches 10 bases. CDR3 size: 15 residues. The germline CDR1 and CDR2 sequences are SGHAT and FQNNGV. V lost 5 bases and J lost 7; bases outside the gene matches: 7. Here the CDR3 reads CASSVRQGAAEKLFF. CDR3 nucleotide sequence: TGTGCCAGCAGCGTCAGACAGGGGGCTGCTGAAAAACTGTTTTTT.

The rearrangement links TRBV10-1 to TRBJ2-3, with D possibly matching TRBD1 (5 bases). The CDR3 is 13 amino acids. The V end was cut by 6 bases, the J end by 2 bases, with 9 bases between. CDR1 and CDR2 (germline): WNHNN, SYGVQD (reference sequence). The CDR3 DNA follows: TGCGCCAGCAGGGACACCAACACAGATACGCAGTATTTT. Its translation is CASRDTNTDTQYF.

This clonotype was recorded many times. This chain joins TRBV24-1 and TRBJ2-1; 10 bases align to TRBD2. CDR1 and CDR2 from the germline V gene are KGHDR and SFDVKD. This CDR3 has 16 amino acids. V was pared by 3 bases and J by 10 bases, with 11 bases of the junction left unmatched. CDR3 region: CATSDPGLANTGEQFF. CDR3 bases: TGTGCCACCAGTGATCCGGGACTAGCGAACACAGGGGAGCAGTTCTTC.

This clonotype was detected many times. The chain joins TRBV28 to TRBJ2-3; 7 positions match TRBD2. V dropped 3 bases and J dropped 0; count of bases not matched to a gene: 9. CDR3 size: 17 residues. In germline, CDR1 is MDHEN, CDR2 SYDVKM. CDR3 protein: CASSLSRASGSTDTQYF. CDR3 in DNA: TGTGCCAGCAGTTTGTCCCGAGCTAGCGGCAGCACAGATACGCAGTATTTT.

This clonotype was seen only a few times. This chain connects TRBV7-9 to TRBJ2-5; D ambiguous. Germline V gene lookup returns CDR1 SEHNR and CDR2 FQNEAQ (reference sequence). The CDR3 is 14 residues long. V was shortened by 5 bases and J by 5 bases, with 15 bases between the two germline ends. CDR3 bases: TGTGCCAGCAGCGTTTCCGGGCTACGGGAGACCCAGTACTTC. Translating it yields CASSVSGLRETQYF.

The chain employs TRBV20-1 and TRBJ2-7; a possible D gene is TRBD2 (6 bases). This CDR3 is 13 amino acids long. The germline V and J ends were trimmed by 8 bases and 2 bases, with 16 bases remaining between them. Germline V gene sequence: CDR1 DFQATT, CDR2 SNEGSKA (reference sequence). The CDR3 here is CSFPRPGAYEQYF. In nucleotides, the CDR3 is TGCAGTTTCCCCCGCCCGGGGGCCTACGAGCAGTACTTC.

This clonotype was detected many times. This chain links TRBV7-3 with TRBJ2-5; D perhaps matches TRBD2 (6 bases). Trimming left V 2 bases short and J 9 bases short, with 19 bases between. Germline CDR1 and CDR2: SGHTA and FQGTGA. The CDR3 has 15 amino acids. The CDR3 reads CASSLGGTSIGAQYF. The CDR3 DNA reads as TGTGCCAGCAGCTTAGGCGGGACTTCGATCGGGGCCCAGTACTTC. The entire variable domain, with the rest obtained from reference TRBV7-3 and TRBJ2-5, is as follows: GAGVSQTPSNKVTEKGKYVELRCDPISGHTALYWYRQSLGQGPEFLIYFQGTGAADDSGLPNDRFFAVRPEGSVSTLKIQRTERGDSAVYLCASSLGGTSIGAQYFGPGTRLLVL.

This clonotype was counted only a few times. The chain is built from TRBV30 and TRBJ2-2; 9 bases match TRBD1. Germline-derived CDR1 and CDR2 are GTSNPN and SVGIG (reference sequence). J lost 1 base, V lost 6 bases, and 3 bases had no gene match. This CDR3 is 14 amino acids long. The CDR3 coding sequence is TGTGCCTGTAGGACAGGGGTGAACACCGGGGAGCTGTTTTTT. Encoded protein: CACRTGVNTGELFF.

This clonotype was seen many times. The V call is TRBV6-2 or TRBV6-3, the J call TRBJ1-5; TRBD1 matches 9 bases. There are 16 residues in the CDR3. After removal of 5 bases from V and 3 bases from J, the junction contained 8 bases not matched to a gene. From germline, CDR1 is MNHEY and CDR2 SVGEGT. CDR3 sequence: CASSHPGQGPNQPQHF. DNA of the CDR3: TGTGCCAGCAGTCACCCGGGACAGGGACCCAATCAGCCCCAGCATTTT.

The chain links TRBV11-2 to TRBJ2-7; perhaps TRBD1 as D (6 bases). CDR3 length: 16 residues. CDR1 and CDR2 (germline): SGHAT, FQNNGV. Between the trimmed V and J ends, which lost 4 bases and 4 bases, there was a span of 20 bases. CDR3 amino acids: CASSSDNRDTPYEQYF. Here the CDR3 DNA reads TGTGCCAGCAGCTCAGACAACCGGGACACACCTTACGAGCAGTACTTC.

This clonotype turned up a few times. The chain employs TRBV7-9 and TRBJ1-2; possibly TRBD1 for D (5 bases). The CDR3 has 14 amino acids. V shed 5 bases and J shed 8 bases, with 18 bases lying between them. CDR1 is SEHNR, CDR2 FQNEAQ, per germline (reference sequence). The CDR3 region has the DNA TGTGCCAGCAGCCAAAAACAGGAGAGGGGCGGCTACACCTTC. Translating gives CASSQKQERGGYTF.

The CDR3 coding sequence is TGCAGTGCCCCTGAAGGGGTCGGTAGCCCCTATGAGCAGTTCTTC. As protein: CSAPEGVGSPYEQFF. The rearrangement uses TRBV20-1 and TRBJ2-1, with a weak D call TRBD1 (5 bases). V was clipped by 6 bases and J by 8 bases, with 23 bases between them. This CDR3 has 15 amino acids. CDR1 is DFQATT and CDR2 is SNEGSKA in the germline V gene (reference sequence).

Of note for this clonotype: This may stem from a read error, because a much larger clone lies one nucleotide away. The V call is TRBV20-1, the J call TRBJ2-1; D perhaps matches TRBD2 (6 bases). CDR3 length equals 12 residues. Trimming removed 3 bases from V and 10 bases from J, with 13 bases in between. Germline CDR1 DFQATT, CDR2 SNEGSKA (reference sequence). The CDR3 region is CSASWQEGEQFF. In DNA form, the CDR3 reads TGCAGTGCTAGCTGGCAGGAGGGCGAGCAGTTCTTC.

This chain connects TRBV20-1 to TRBJ2-7; no clear D. The germline CDR1 and CDR2 sequences are DFQATT and SNEGSKA (reference sequence). The V end lost 2 bases, the J end lost 0 bases, and 8 bases lay between the germline ends. The CDR3 covers 13 residues. For the CDR3, the DNA is TGCAGTGCTAGACCCGTAGGCTCCTACGAGCAGTACTTC. Translating it yields CSARPVGSYEQYF.

This clonotype was observed a few times. The gene calls are TRBV13 and TRBJ2-4; D perhaps matches TRBD1 (5 bases). Germline CDR1 reads PRHDT; CDR2 reads FYEKMQ (reference sequence). The CDR3 totals 15 residues. Trimming shortened V by 2 bases and J by 2 bases, and 10 bases separated the two germline ends. CDR3 sequence: CASSLTMGPKNIQYF. CDR3 nucleotides: TGTGCCAGCAGCTTAACAATGGGGCCCAAAAACATTCAGTACTTC.

This clonotype was observed many times. This chain links TRBV5-1 with TRBJ2-1; the D is unclear. V lost 1 base to trimming and J lost 8 bases, with 7 bases between them. CDR3 size: 12 residues. In germline, CDR1 is SGHRS, CDR2 YFSETQ. This CDR3 is CASSLTTDEQFF. Here the CDR3 DNA reads TGCGCCAGCAGCTTGACGACGGATGAGCAGTTCTTC.

CDR3 in DNA: TGCAGTGCTAGGTCGGGGTTGCAGCCCCAGCATTTT. It yields the protein CSARSGLQPQHF. J is TRBJ1-5 and V is TRBV20-1; no reliable D call. Trimming took 3 bases from V and 7 from J, leaving 10 bases between them. Germline CDR1 DFQATT, CDR2 SNEGSKA (reference sequence). CDR3 length: 12 residues.

For this clonotype: This sequence may be a read error, since a much larger clone differs from it by one base. CDR3 residues: CASSLSPSGSGSDTQYF. The DNA for the CDR3 is TGCGCCAGCAGCTTGTCCCCTAGCGGGAGTGGGTCAGATACGCAGTATTTT. The rearrangement uses TRBV5-1 and TRBJ2-3; the match to TRBD2 covers 10 bases. CDR3 size: 17 residues. The V gene's germline CDR1 is SGHRS and CDR2 YFSETQ. Unmatched junction bases numbered 9, after V lost 1 base and J lost 4 bases. Variable domain in full (rest from reference TRBV5-1 and TRBJ2-3): KAGVTQTPRYLIKTRGQQVTLSCSPISGHRSVSWYQQTPGQGLQFLFEYFSETQRNKGNFPGRFSGRQFSNSRSEMNVSTLELGDSALYLCASSLSPSGSGSDTQYFGPGTRLTVL.

This clonotype appeared a few times. This sequence joins TRBV5-6 and TRBJ2-7; no clear D gene. The germline V gene encodes CDR1 SGHDT and CDR2 YYEEEE. CDR3 length: 15 amino acids. V lost 4 bases to trimming and J lost 2 bases, with 16 bases between them. The CDR3 loop is CASSELPGATYEQYF. The CDR3, as DNA: TGTGCCAGCAGCGAGCTCCCGGGCGCAACCTACGAGCAGTACTTC.

V is TRBV3-1 and J is TRBJ2-1, with TRBD2 as a possible D gene (6 bases). The CDR3 sequence is 14 residues long. The V end was cut by 6 bases, the J end by 9 bases, with 18 bases between. Germline V CDR1 and CDR2: LGHDT, YNNKEL (reference sequence). CDR3 DNA sequence: TGTGCCAGCAGGCACCAGGGACTCTTGAGTGAGCAGTTCTTC. The encoded protein is CASRHQGLLSEQFF.

Ten or more counts support this clonotype. This chain connects TRBV3-1 to TRBJ1-1; the D is unclear. The V gene lost 0 bases and the J gene lost 2 bases, with 4 bases spanning the gap. There are 13 residues in the CDR3. Germline values: CDR1 LGHDT, CDR2 YNNKEL (reference sequence). The CDR3 nucleotides are TGTGCCAGCAGCCAAGACACAAACACTGAAGCTTTCTTT. It translates to CASSQDTNTEAFF.

This clonotype appeared many times. The gene calls are TRBV27 and TRBJ1-5; the D gene is possibly TRBD1 (6 bases). Trimming stripped 2 bases from V and 2 bases from J, with 16 bases between. CDR3 length equals 17 residues. CDR1 and CDR2 from the germline V gene are MNHEY and SMNVEV (reference sequence). CDR3 in amino acids: CASSLHRGAKGNQPQHF. DNA of the CDR3: TGTGCCAGCAGTTTACACCGGGGGGCGAAGGGCAATCAGCCCCAGCATTTT.

In this sample, this clonotype turned up many times. V and J are TRBV27 and TRBJ2-5, with a weak D call TRBD2 (6 bases). This CDR3 is 13 amino acids long. CDR1 is MNHEY, CDR2 SMNVEV, per germline (reference sequence). Trimming took off 2 bases at V and 5 bases at J, with 9 bases between the two ends. CDR3 residues: CASSLGRWETQYF. The CDR3 DNA sequence: TGTGCCAGCAGTTTAGGGAGGTGGGAGACCCAGTACTTC.

Written as DNA, the CDR3 is TGTGCCTGGAGTAGGGGACTAGCGGGAGTGGCGGATACGCAGTATTTT. It encodes CAWSRGLAGVADTQYF. This sequence joins TRBV30 and TRBJ2-3; 14 bases map to TRBD2. Looked up from germline, CDR1 is GTSNPN and CDR2 is SVGIG (reference sequence). V was clipped by 2 bases and J by 6 bases; unmatched bases: 7. The CDR3 totals 16 residues.

This clonotype was seen repeatedly, ten times or more. This chain links TRBV10-3 with TRBJ1-5, with 9 bases lining up with TRBD1. Trimming removed 2 bases from V and 5 bases from J; junction bases left unmatched: 4. Germline CDR1 reads ENHRY; CDR2 reads SYGVKD. The CDR3 is made up of 15 amino acids. In DNA, the CDR3 is TGTGCCATCAGTGAGAGGGACAGGGCTTATCAGCCCCAGCATTTT. This gives the protein CAISERDRAYQPQHF.

The sample holds many counts of this clonotype. This chain uses TRBV11-2 with TRBJ2-2; 12 nucleotides line up with TRBD2. V lost 6 bases and J lost 6; bases outside the gene matches: 11. Germline V gene sequence: CDR1 SGHAT, CDR2 FQNNGV. This CDR3 comprises 17 residues. As DNA, the CDR3 is TGTGCCAGCAGTCGATCAACTAGCGGGAGGCCTCCCGGGGAGCTGTTTTTT. Translation: CASSRSTSGRPPGELFF.

A note on this clonotype: A much larger clone sits a single nucleotide away, making a read error possible. In DNA form, the CDR3 reads TGCAGCGCGCGAGTCGTTTACAGTGAGCAGTTCTTC. Protein: CSARVVYSEQFF. V gene TRBV29-1 combines with J gene TRBJ2-1; D is unclear. The CDR3 length is 12 residues. In germline, CDR1 is SQVTM, CDR2 ANQGSEA.

This clonotype appeared many times. V and J are TRBV3-1 and TRBJ1-1; possibly TRBD1 for D (6 bases). V lost 4 bases and J 6 bases, leaving 12 bases between the germline ends. The length of the CDR3 is 13 residues. The germline gives CDR1 LGHDT, CDR2 YNNKEL (reference sequence). As DNA, the CDR3 is TGTGCCAGCAGCCGAAGGGGGTCCGCTGAAGCTTTCTTT. Residues: CASSRRGSAEAFF. Combining the CDR3 with reference TRBV3-1 and TRBJ1-1 gives the whole variable domain DTAVSQTPKYLVTQMGNDKSIKCEQNLGHDTMYWYKQDSKKFLKIMFSYNNKELIINETVPNRFSPKSPDKAHLNLHINSLELGDSAVYFCASSRRGSAEAFFGQGTRLTVV.

Many counts were recorded for this clonotype. The gene calls are TRBV27 and TRBJ1-6; TRBD1 might be the D (6 bases). CDR1 MNHEY and CDR2 SMNVEV come from the germline V gene (reference sequence). V was cut by 6 bases and J by 6 bases, with 12 bases left in between. This CDR3 region has 14 residues. The DNA of the CDR3 is TGTGCCAGCAGGATACAGGGATTTAATTCACCCCTCCACTTT. This translates into CASRIQGFNSPLHF.

This clonotype has a count of ten or more. The chain uses TRBV4-1 and TRBJ2-5, with D tentatively TRBD2 (5 bases). From germline, CDR1 is MGHRA and CDR2 YSYEKL. The CDR3 runs 16 residues. Trimming shortened V by 1 base and J by 3 bases, and 15 bases separated the two germline ends. This CDR3 is CASSQGGGAWKETQYF. The CDR3 nucleotides read TGCGCCAGCAGCCAAGGTGGAGGTGCATGGAAAGAGACCCAGTACTTC.

In this sample, this clonotype turned up many times. The rearrangement joins TRBV2 to TRBJ2-1, with D unclear. The V gene lost 7 bases and the J gene lost 3 bases, with 13 bases spanning the gap. The CDR3 consists of 14 residues. Germline CDR1 reads SNHLY; CDR2 reads FYNNEI. Written as DNA, the CDR3 is TGTGCCAGCAAGAGCCAGCTAGTCTACAATGAGCAGTTCTTC. Protein: CASKSQLVYNEQFF.

This clonotype was counted at least ten times. V usage is TRBV4-1 and J usage is TRBJ2-3; 8 bases are shared with TRBD2. Germline CDR1 reads MGHRA; CDR2 reads YSYEKL. CDR3 length: 17 amino acids. The junction had 9 bases not matched to a gene; V was cut back by 1 base and J by 3 bases. In nucleotides, the CDR3 is TGCGCCAGCAGCCAAGTCCCGCCGGCGGGGGGAACAGATACGCAGTATTTT. Translation gives CASSQVPPAGGTDTQYF.